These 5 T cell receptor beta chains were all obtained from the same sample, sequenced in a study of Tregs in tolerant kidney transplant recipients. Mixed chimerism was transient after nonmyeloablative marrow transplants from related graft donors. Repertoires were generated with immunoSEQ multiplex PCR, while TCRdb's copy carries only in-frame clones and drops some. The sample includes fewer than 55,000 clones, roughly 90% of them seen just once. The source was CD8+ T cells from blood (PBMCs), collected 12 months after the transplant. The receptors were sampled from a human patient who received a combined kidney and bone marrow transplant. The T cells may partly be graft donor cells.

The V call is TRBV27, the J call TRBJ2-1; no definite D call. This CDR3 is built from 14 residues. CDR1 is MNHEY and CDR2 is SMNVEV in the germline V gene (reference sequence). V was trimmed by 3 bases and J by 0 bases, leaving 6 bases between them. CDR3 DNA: TGTGCCAGCAGTTTCGGGTTCTCCTACAATGAGCAGTTCTTC. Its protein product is CASSFGFSYNEQFF.

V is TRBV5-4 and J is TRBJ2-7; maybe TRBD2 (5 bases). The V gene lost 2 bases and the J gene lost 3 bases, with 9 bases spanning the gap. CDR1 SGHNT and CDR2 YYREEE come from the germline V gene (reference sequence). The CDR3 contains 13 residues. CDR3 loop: CASSFGKNYEQYF. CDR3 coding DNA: TGTGCCAGCAGCTTCGGGAAAAACTACGAGCAGTACTTC.

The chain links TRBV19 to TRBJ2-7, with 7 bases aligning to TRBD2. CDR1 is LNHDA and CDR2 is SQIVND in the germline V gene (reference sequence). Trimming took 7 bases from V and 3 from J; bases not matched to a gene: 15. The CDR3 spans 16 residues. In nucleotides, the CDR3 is TGTGCCAGTACCCTTCTATACGGGAGGAGACACTACGAGCAGTACTTC. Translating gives CASTLLYGRRHYEQYF.

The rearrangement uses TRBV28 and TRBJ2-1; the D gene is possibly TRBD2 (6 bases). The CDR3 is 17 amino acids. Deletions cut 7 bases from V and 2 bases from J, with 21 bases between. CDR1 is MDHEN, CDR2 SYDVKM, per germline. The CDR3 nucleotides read TGTGCCAGCAATTCAATAGCGGCCACTCCCACCTACAATGAGCAGTTCTTC. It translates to CASNSIAATPTYNEQFF.

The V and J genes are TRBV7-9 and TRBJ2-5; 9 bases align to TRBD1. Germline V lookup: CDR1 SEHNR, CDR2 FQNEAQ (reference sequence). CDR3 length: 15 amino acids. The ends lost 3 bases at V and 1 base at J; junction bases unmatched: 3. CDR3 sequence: CASSFLTGGQETQYF. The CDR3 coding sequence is TGTGCCAGCAGCTTCCTGACAGGGGGCCAAGAGACCCAGTACTTC.